Reported below is one T cell receptor beta chain. Germline-derived CDR1 and CDR2 are MDHEN and SYDVKM. This CDR3 comprises 14 residues. V was cut by 1 base and J by 8 bases, with 14 bases left in between. Original methodology: The assay estimated nucleated cells by amplifying reference gene primers. Assay: immunoSEQ multiplex PCR; the TCRdb copy retains only in-frame clones and omits some. Clone size and the V and J calls come from that table; the DNA yielded D and trimming. Here the sample spans 100,000 to 120,000 clones, 65% to 85% being singletons. This specimen comes from a study of blood T cell repertoires in COVID-19. Across the study: The origin of the acute and convalescent COVID-19 samples was the United States, Italy and Spain. T cells, B-cell-depleted T cells, or PBMCs provided the cDNA or gDNA that served as material.

Sequencing was done on a sample of peripheral blood. The clonotype originates from a man aged 50-59 years with acute or convalescent COVID-19. This rearrangement joins TRBV28 to TRBJ1-1, with D unresolved. In nucleotides, the CDR3 is TGTGCCAGCAGTTTATTTAGGTCGGGAAGAGAAGCTTTCTTT. This translates into CASSLFRSGREAFF. Complete variable domain (other parts from reference TRBV28 and TRBJ1-1): DVKVTQSSRYLVKRTGEKVFLECVQDMDHENMFWYRQDPGLGLRLIYFSYDVKMKEKGDIPEGYSVSREKKERFSLILESASTNQTSMYLCASSLFRSGREAFFGQGTRLTVV.